This T cell receptor (beta chain) originates from a study of CD8+ T cells in alopecia areata. Overall study: Each of the treated patients was given oral tofacitinib, 5 to 10 mg twice daily, for moderate-to-severe alopecia areata.

As the sequencing template, cDNA was produced by extracting RNA and reverse transcribing it. Generated by immunoSEQ multiplex PCR, the TCRdb table keeps only in-frame clones and is missing some. The sample yields some 130,000 clones, approximately 49% seen once. On this clone itself: The antigen is undetermined.

Samples from alopecia areata patients were lesional scalp punch biopsies and peripheral blood. The CDR3 length is 16 residues. The V end was cut by 7 bases, the J end by 0 bases, with 21 bases between. CDR1 is SQVTM and CDR2 is ANQGSEA in the germline V gene. General study findings and limits: Resident alphabeta T cells of normal skin are also sequenced in scalp samples.

The sequences come from CD8+ T cells sorted from blood, collected at week 0. The V call is TRBV29-1, the J call TRBJ1-1; possibly TRBD1 for D (5 bases). The sequence was collected from a human donor with alopecia areata. In DNA, the CDR3 is TGCAGCGCCCAGGACCACACGGGACGGCTGAACACTGAAGCTTTCTTT. Protein product: CSAQDHTGRLNTEAFF. Combining the CDR3 with reference TRBV29-1 and TRBJ1-1 gives the whole variable domain SAVISQKPSRDICQRGTSLTIQCQVDSQVTMMFWYRQQPGQSLTLIATANQGSEATYESGFVIDKFPISRPNLTFSTLTVSNMSPEDSSIYLCSAQDHTGRLNTEAFFGQGTRLTVV.